These T cell receptor beta chains were read from a single sample in a study of CD8+ T cells in alopecia areata. Using immunoSEQ multiplex PCR, the repertoire was profiled, and TCRdb retains in-frame clones only, with some absent. There are over 250,000 clones in the sample; around three fifths occur only once, and 0.93% lies in the top ten. This material consisted of CD4+ T cells sorted from blood, taken around week 53, from a patient treated with tofacitinib. The receptors shown here come from a human donor with alopecia areata. CDR3s leave out the opening cysteine and the closing phenylalanine or tryptophan. Size is stated for part of the rows, as once, few or many counts, or as a class when the clone is expanded.

V	J	size	CDR3
TRBV7-9	TRBJ2-7	.	ASSWTGYEQY
TRBV7-9	TRBJ2-1	many	ASSFQGVNYNEQF
TRBV4-3	TRBJ2-7	.	ASSQERPAGYEQY
TRBV7-9	TRBJ1-1	.	ASSLGATEAF
TRBV6-6	TRBJ2-7	.	ASWGEGRRREY
TRBV6-5	TRBJ1-2	.	ASSQNRGYGYT
TRBV27	TRBJ1-5	.	ASSVHRNQPQH
TRBV29-1	TRBJ2-7	.	SVGSRTSYEQY
TRBV30	TRBJ2-1	.	AWREGDGSYNEQF
TRBV29-1	TRBJ1-1	.	SVDGAF
TRBV2	TRBJ1-4	once	ASSGGGAKEEKLF
TRBV5-1	TRBJ1-1	.	ASSLTGFAEAF
TRBV30	TRBJ1-6	few	AWNLLGNNSPLH
TRBV5-4	TRBJ2-5	.	ASSSPTGRQQETQY
TRBV29-1	TRBJ2-7	.	SVHSHSSYEQY
TRBV19	TRBJ2-7	.	ASSHRGRNEQY
TRBV2	TRBJ2-1	once	ASSEDSGGAGNEQF
TRBV7-2	TRBJ1-6	.	ASSLIPLVSYNSPLH
TRBV7-2	TRBJ2-7	.	ASSRTLYEQY
TRBV29-1	TRBJ1-2	.	SVVGRLGGGYT
TRBV2	TRBJ1-6	.	ASRETPNSPLH
TRBV29-1	TRBJ2-5	once	SATGTSRETQY
TRBV7-7	TRBJ2-5	.	ASSPPGAQETQY
TRBV7-2	TRBJ1-6	.	ASSLGGQGDSPLH
TRBV2	TRBJ2-7	few	AIGTGNSYEQY
TRBV9	TRBJ1-3	few	ASSAFDRHYSGNTIY
TRBV7-2	TRBJ2-1	.	ASSLMGRAHNEQF
TRBV5-4	TRBJ1-4	few	ASSSQGAGEKLF
TRBV9	TRBJ2-7	.	ASSVGLAGPYEQY
TRBV14	TRBJ1-1	.	ASSQDAGLTDTEAF
TRBV29-1	TRBJ2-3	.	SDRLTDMQY
TRBV6-6	TRBJ1-1	few	ASEQGWLTEAF
TRBV30	TRBJ2-5	.	AYYTGGETQY
TRBV5-1	TRBJ2-2	.	ASSISGTESGELF
TRBV29-1	TRBJ2-2	few	SADRDGAGELF
TRBV29-1	TRBJ2-1	.	SVDPRDYNEQF